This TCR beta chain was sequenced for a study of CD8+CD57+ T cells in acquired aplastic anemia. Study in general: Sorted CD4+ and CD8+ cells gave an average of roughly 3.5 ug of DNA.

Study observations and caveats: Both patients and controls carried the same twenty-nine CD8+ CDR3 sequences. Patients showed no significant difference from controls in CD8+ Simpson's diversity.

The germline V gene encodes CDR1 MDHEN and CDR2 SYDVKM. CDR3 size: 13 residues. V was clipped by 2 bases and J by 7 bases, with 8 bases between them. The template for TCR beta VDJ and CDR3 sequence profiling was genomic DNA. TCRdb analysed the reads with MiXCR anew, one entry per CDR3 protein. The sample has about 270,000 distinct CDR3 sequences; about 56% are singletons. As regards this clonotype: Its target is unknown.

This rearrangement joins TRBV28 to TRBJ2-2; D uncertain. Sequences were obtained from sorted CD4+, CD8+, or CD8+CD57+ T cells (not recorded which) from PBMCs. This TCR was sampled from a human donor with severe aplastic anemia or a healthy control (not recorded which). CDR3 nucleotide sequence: TGTGCCAGCAGTTTAGTGGGATGCGGGGAGCTGTTTTTT. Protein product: CASSLVGCGELFF.